The table lists the clone carrying this TCR beta chain with a few counts. The data stem from a study of blood T cells in healthy people across ages. Combining a sample-barcoded 5' primer with a J-beta primer mix, a second PCR ran for about 7 to 11 cycles. Using its own MiXCR run on the 5' RACE reads, TCRdb lists one record per CDR3 protein. The profile shows approximately 670,000 distinct CDR3 sequences, roughly two fifths of them singletons. The germline CDR1 and CDR2 sequences are SQVTM and ANQGSEA. The CDR3 is 14 amino acids. Trimming took 1 base from V and 1 from J, leaving 9 bases between them. The chain carries TRBV29-1 and TRBJ2-3; D is possibly TRBD2 (5 bases). This receptor was taken from a man older than 75 in good health. The sample consisted of blood. The CDR3 DNA reads TGCAGCGTTGAAGGGACTTCAGGCACAGATACGCAGTATTTT. Translating gives CSVEGTSGTDTQYF.